This TCR beta chain was captured in a study of shared clonotypes between healthy human individuals. The CDR3 is made up of 14 amino acids. The germline V gene has CDR1 SEHNR and CDR2 FQNEAQ (reference sequence). The V end was cut by 5 bases, the J end by 0 bases, with 8 bases between. Study-wide points: Clonotypes shared by all four donors outscored non-shared clonotypes in generation probability. Memory subsets had estimated richness that was generally smaller than that of naive subsets.

Using approximately 190 ng DNA, 30,000 to 35,000 T cell genomes, the sorted-subset replicate PCRs were run. TCRdb keeps only in-frame clones here, not all; method: immunoSEQ multiplex PCR. This table holds about 1.1 million clones, 75% to 80% found once. This clone was seen a handful of times. Its specificity is not known. CD45RA-negative memory and CD45RA+ naive subsets were split from the CD4+ cells. This clonotype was sampled from a young man in good health. Some clones in this sample may be carry-over from other donors' samples. The V call is TRBV7-9, the J call TRBJ1-3, with D unresolved. The sample taken for sequencing was memory CD4+ T cells from PBMCs. The sample's subset: CD45RA-negative fraction. Here the CDR3 DNA reads TGTGCCAGCAGCCGAGGGTTCTCTGGAAACACCATATATTTT. Translating it yields CASSRGFSGNTIYF. Looking up the rest from reference TRBV7-9 and TRBJ1-3 gives the full variable domain: DTGVSQNPRHKITKRGQNVTFRCDPISEHNRLYWYRQTLGQGPEFLTYFQNEAQLEKSRLLSDRFSAERPKGSFSTLEIQRTEQGDSAMYLCASSRGFSGNTIYFGEGSWLTVV.